The rows below give T cell receptor beta chains drawn from one sample of a study of CD8+CD57+ T cells in acquired aplastic anemia. One entry per CDR3 protein, called by TCRdb with MiXCR from the reads. Altogether about 160,000 distinct CDR3 sequences are present, 40% to 60% being singletons, with the ten largest covering roughly 29%. Sequencing was done on a sample of sorted CD4+, CD8+, or CD8+CD57+ T cells (not recorded which) from PBMCs. All receptors come from a human donor with aplastic anemia. The CDR3 runs from the conserved cysteine through the conserved F or W. The order of the fields is J gene, D gene, clone size, V gene, CDR3 DNA, CDR3 protein. A D gene is named only where the DNA matches it firmly. Clone size, where shown, is once, few, many, or a class for clones that have expanded.

j_gene: TRBJ1-2; d_gene: TRBD1; abundance: many; v_gene: TRBV5-1; CDR3nt: TGCGCCAGCAGCCCGACAGGGGGCTATGGCTACACCTTC; CDR3aa: CASSPTGGYGYTF
j_gene: TRBJ1-1; d_gene: -; abundance: -; v_gene: TRBV2; CDR3nt: TGTGCCAGCAGTGAAGGAGGGGTACGGACTGAAGCTTTCTTT; CDR3aa: CASSEGGVRTEAFF
j_gene: TRBJ1-3; d_gene: -; abundance: -; v_gene: TRBV25-1; CDR3nt: TGTGCCAGCAGTGAATGGGGGACCGGTATCGCCATATATTTT; CDR3aa: CASSEWGTGIAIYF
j_gene: TRBJ2-6; d_gene: -; abundance: -; v_gene: TRBV2; CDR3nt: TGTGCCAGCAGTGAAGGTCCGGGGATCTCTGGGGCCAACGTCCTGACTTTC; CDR3aa: CASSEGPGISGANVLTF
j_gene: TRBJ1-1; d_gene: -; abundance: -; v_gene: TRBV6-5; CDR3nt: TGTGCCAGCAGTTACGATCGGCGGTCCCGGGCTGAAGCTTTCTTT; CDR3aa: CASSYDRRSRAEAFF
j_gene: TRBJ2-3; d_gene: -; abundance: -; v_gene: TRBV24-1; CDR3nt: TGTGCCACCCGGGGTAGACAGAGCACAGATACGCAGTATTTT; CDR3aa: CATRGRQSTDTQYF
j_gene: TRBJ1-1; d_gene: -; abundance: many; v_gene: TRBV19; CDR3nt: TGTGCCATTCGGGTCGGCACTGAAGCTTTCTTT; CDR3aa: CAIRVGTEAFF
j_gene: TRBJ2-5; d_gene: TRBD1; abundance: few; v_gene: TRBV30; CDR3nt: TGTGCCTGGAGTGTACTGGGGCAGGGGGCGAGGGAGACCCAGTACTTC; CDR3aa: CAWSVLGQGARETQYF
j_gene: TRBJ2-7; d_gene: -; abundance: -; v_gene: TRBV7-2; CDR3nt: TGTGCCAGCAGCCCCCTATCGGCCTCCTACGAGCAGTACTTC; CDR3aa: CASSPLSASYEQYF
j_gene: TRBJ2-2; d_gene: -; abundance: medium-sized; v_gene: TRBV10-2; CDR3nt: TGCGCCAGCAGTGGAACTAGTACCGGGGAGCTGTTTTTT; CDR3aa: CASSGTSTGELFF
j_gene: TRBJ1-1; d_gene: -; abundance: -; v_gene: TRBV7-9; CDR3nt: TGTGCCAGCAGCTATTTGGCAGAAGCTTTCTTT; CDR3aa: CASSYLAEAFF
j_gene: TRBJ1-2; d_gene: -; abundance: many; v_gene: TRBV9; CDR3nt: TGTGCCAGCAGTGATGACAGCCCCTATGGCTACACCTTC; CDR3aa: CASSDDSPYGYTF
j_gene: TRBJ2-5; d_gene: -; abundance: many; v_gene: TRBV19; CDR3nt: TGTGCCAGCCTTAGCTCACCTTCGTACCAAGAGACCCAGTACTTC; CDR3aa: CASLSSPSYQETQYF
j_gene: TRBJ2-7; d_gene: -; abundance: few; v_gene: TRBV20-1; CDR3nt: TGCAGTGCTAGAGGCGAAAGCGGGCCCTCCTACGAGCAGTACTTC; CDR3aa: CSARGESGPSYEQYF
j_gene: TRBJ1-4; d_gene: -; abundance: few; v_gene: TRBV11-2; CDR3nt: TGTGCCAGCAGTCCTCCATTGATTCCAACTAATGAAAAACTGTTTTTT; CDR3aa: CASSPPLIPTNEKLFF
j_gene: TRBJ1-2; d_gene: -; abundance: few; v_gene: TRBV10-3; CDR3nt: TGTGCCATCAGTGCTAAGGGAGATGGCTACACCTTC; CDR3aa: CAISAKGDGYTF
j_gene: TRBJ1-1; d_gene: -; abundance: many; v_gene: TRBV14; CDR3nt: TGTGCCAGCAGCCAAGCGGGACTCTGGAACACTGAAGCTTTCTTT; CDR3aa: CASSQAGLWNTEAFF
j_gene: TRBJ1-1; d_gene: -; abundance: -; v_gene: TRBV10-1; CDR3nt: TGCGCCAGCAGTGTAATGGGGAACACTGAAGCTTTCTTT; CDR3aa: CASSVMGNTEAFF
j_gene: TRBJ1-2; d_gene: TRBD1; abundance: -; v_gene: TRBV2; CDR3nt: TGTGCCAGCAGTGAATCGGAGGGGGCGTCTGGCTACACCTTC; CDR3aa: CASSESEGASGYTF
j_gene: TRBJ2-5; d_gene: -; abundance: -; v_gene: TRBV12-3/TRBV12-4; CDR3nt: TGTGCCAGCAGTACGGGGGCTAAAGAGACCCAGTACTTC; CDR3aa: CASSTGAKETQYF
j_gene: TRBJ1-2; d_gene: -; abundance: -; v_gene: TRBV15; CDR3nt: TGTGCCACCAGTAACAGGGTGGACTATGGCTACACCTTC; CDR3aa: CATSNRVDYGYTF
j_gene: TRBJ2-7; d_gene: -; abundance: once; v_gene: TRBV6-1; CDR3nt: TGTGCCAGCAGTGAAGCGAGGGTCTTGGTAGCCTCCTACGAGCAGTACTTC; CDR3aa: CASSEARVLVASYEQYF
j_gene: TRBJ2-1; d_gene: -; abundance: -; v_gene: TRBV4-2; CDR3nt: TGTGCCAGCAGCCCCGGTGGGCAGGGGAGAGTGGGCTCCTACAATGAGCAGTTCTTC; CDR3aa: CASSPGGQGRVGSYNEQFF
j_gene: TRBJ2-7; d_gene: TRBD2; abundance: many; v_gene: TRBV7-9; CDR3nt: TGTGCCAGCACCCGTCTAGCGGGCTACGAGCAGTACTTC; CDR3aa: CASTRLAGYEQYF
j_gene: TRBJ1-4; d_gene: -; abundance: -; v_gene: TRBV27; CDR3nt: TGTGCCAGCAGTCCCCAGCTTGCAACTAATGAAAAACTGTTTTTT; CDR3aa: CASSPQLATNEKLFF
j_gene: TRBJ1-2; d_gene: -; abundance: -; v_gene: TRBV20-1; CDR3nt: TGCAGTGCTAGACGTCTAGCGGGTAGGAATGGCTACACCTTC; CDR3aa: CSARRLAGRNGYTF
j_gene: TRBJ1-1; d_gene: -; abundance: many; v_gene: TRBV6-5; CDR3nt: TGTGCCAGCAGGCTTTCGATAATTGTGAACACTGAAGCTTTCTTT; CDR3aa: CASRLSIIVNTEAFF
j_gene: TRBJ2-7; d_gene: -; abundance: -; v_gene: TRBV15; CDR3nt: TGTGCCACCAGCAGAGATCGACACCGGACCATCCTCGAGCAGTACTTC; CDR3aa: CATSRDRHRTILEQYF
j_gene: TRBJ1-5; d_gene: -; abundance: few; v_gene: TRBV9; CDR3nt: TGTGCCAGCAGCGTAGGACAGGCTAGCAATCAGCCCCAGCATTTT; CDR3aa: CASSVGQASNQPQHF
j_gene: TRBJ2-7; d_gene: -; abundance: many; v_gene: TRBV20-1; CDR3nt: TGCAGTGCCCCTCAATCGTATAGGGGAGTCGGCTACGAGCAGTACTTC; CDR3aa: CSAPQSYRGVGYEQYF
j_gene: TRBJ2-1; d_gene: -; abundance: few; v_gene: TRBV24-1; CDR3nt: TGTGCCACCAGTGATGGAGGCTTGGGGGAGCAGTTCTTC; CDR3aa: CATSDGGLGEQFF
j_gene: TRBJ1-6; d_gene: -; abundance: -; v_gene: TRBV2; CDR3nt: TGTGCCAGCAAGGGGTCAACGGATAATTCACCCCTCCACTTT; CDR3aa: CASKGSTDNSPLHF
j_gene: TRBJ2-1; d_gene: -; abundance: -; v_gene: TRBV12-5; CDR3nt: TGTGCTAGTGGTTCCGACGGCTTATACAATGAGCAGTTCTTC; CDR3aa: CASGSDGLYNEQFF
j_gene: TRBJ2-1; d_gene: -; abundance: -; v_gene: TRBV20-1; CDR3nt: TGCAGTGCTAGGAGTAGCAGAGGGGCAGATGAGCAGTTCTTC; CDR3aa: CSARSSRGADEQFF
j_gene: TRBJ2-7; d_gene: -; abundance: -; v_gene: TRBV7-9; CDR3nt: TGTGCCAGCAGCTTACAGAACTTC; CDR3aa: CASSLQNF
j_gene: TRBJ2-7; d_gene: -; abundance: few; v_gene: TRBV7-9; CDR3nt: TGTGCCAGCAGCTCGCCGGTGCATTACGAGCAGTACTTC; CDR3aa: CASSSPVHYEQYF
j_gene: TRBJ1-1; d_gene: -; abundance: -; v_gene: TRBV19; CDR3nt: TGTGCCAGTAGTATCGGTTCACTAGAAGCTTTCTTT; CDR3aa: CASSIGSLEAFF
j_gene: TRBJ1-5; d_gene: -; abundance: many; v_gene: TRBV7-9; CDR3nt: TGTGCCAGCAGCTTAGCGGGGGACATTAATCAGCCCCAGCATTTT; CDR3aa: CASSLAGDINQPQHF
j_gene: TRBJ2-2; d_gene: -; abundance: -; v_gene: TRBV10-3; CDR3nt: TGTGCCATCAGTGAATCTGCGGGACCCGGGGAGCTGTTTTTT; CDR3aa: CAISESAGPGELFF
j_gene: TRBJ2-7; d_gene: -; abundance: -; v_gene: TRBV15; CDR3nt: TGTGCCACCCAGGAGGGGGGTCTTATCTACGAGCAGTACTTC; CDR3aa: CATQEGGLIYEQYF
j_gene: TRBJ1-2; d_gene: -; abundance: few; v_gene: TRBV7-9; CDR3nt: TGTGCCAGCAGCTTAGGGCAGGAGGACACCTTC; CDR3aa: CASSLGQEDTF
j_gene: TRBJ1-5; d_gene: TRBD1; abundance: -; v_gene: TRBV20-1; CDR3nt: TGCAGTGCTAGCAGTGTCGGGACAGGGGGCAGCCAGCCCCAGCATTTT; CDR3aa: CSASSVGTGGSQPQHF
j_gene: TRBJ1-1; d_gene: -; abundance: -; v_gene: TRBV2; CDR3nt: TGTGCCAGCGGAGGGCGGCAGCTGGTCACTGAAGCTTTCTTT; CDR3aa: CASGGRQLVTEAFF
j_gene: TRBJ2-7; d_gene: TRBD2; abundance: -; v_gene: TRBV12-3/TRBV12-4; CDR3nt: TGTGCCAGCAGTCGGGGGGGGCGAGGTGAGCAGTACTTC; CDR3aa: CASSRGGRGEQYF
j_gene: TRBJ1-4; d_gene: -; abundance: -; v_gene: TRBV15; CDR3nt: TGTGCCACCAGCGGAGAGATAACAACTAATGAAAAACTGTTTTTT; CDR3aa: CATSGEITTNEKLFF
j_gene: TRBJ2-3; d_gene: TRBD2; abundance: many; v_gene: TRBV5-1; CDR3nt: TGCGCCAGCAGCCACCCCCCTCTAGCGGGAGTTAGCAGTCGCACAGATACGCAGTATTTT; CDR3aa: CASSHPPLAGVSSRTDTQYF
j_gene: TRBJ2-3; d_gene: -; abundance: many; v_gene: TRBV10-3; CDR3nt: TGTGCCATCAGTGGGGTTGAGGGCTCAGATACGCAGTATTTT; CDR3aa: CAISGVEGSDTQYF
j_gene: TRBJ2-1; d_gene: -; abundance: many; v_gene: TRBV6-5; CDR3nt: TGTGCCAGCAGTTACTCTGCTGTCAATGAGCAGTTCTTC; CDR3aa: CASSYSAVNEQFF